These 7 T cell receptor beta chains were sequenced from one sample in a study of cytomegalovirus exposure and HLA in healthy donors. With 60 Vbeta and 13 Jbeta primers, the PCR was carried out. The data were produced by immunoSEQ multiplex PCR, yet TCRdb's version contains in-frame clones alone and is incomplete. The table lists some 80,000 clones, approximately 65% of them singletons. The specimen sequenced was PBMCs. These receptors were collected from a male donor in good health and CMV-seropositive.

The chain has TRBV18 and TRBJ2-7, with TRBD1 identical over 8 bases. This CDR3 is built from 14 residues. V was clipped by 6 bases and J by 6 bases; unmatched bases: 10. Looked up from germline, CDR1 is KGHSH and CDR2 is LQKENI. This CDR3 reads CASSPGQGVTEQYF. CDR3 DNA: TGTGCCAGCTCTCCAGGACAGGGAGTGACCGAGCAGTACTTC.

The chain carries TRBV7-3 and TRBJ1-1; 10 nucleotides align to TRBD1. Trimming took 5 bases from V and 3 from J; bases not matched to a gene: 9. CDR1 is SGHTA, CDR2 FQGTGA, per germline. This CDR3 region has 16 residues. CDR3 sequence: CASSHLDRGTYTEAFF. As DNA, the CDR3 is TGTGCCAGCAGCCATTTGGACAGGGGGACATACACTGAAGCTTTCTTT.

V is TRBV6-1 and J is TRBJ1-5; 11 bases fit TRBD1. The CDR3 spans 18 residues. Trimming at V came to 4 bases and at J to 2 bases, leaving 10 bases not matched to a gene. Germline V gene sequence: CDR1 MNHNS, CDR2 SASEGT. The CDR3 region is CASSAGTGGLVGNQPQHF. The DNA for the CDR3 is TGTGCCAGCAGTGCCGGGACAGGGGGTTTAGTGGGCAATCAGCCCCAGCATTTT.

This clone has only a few counts. The chain employs TRBV4-1 and TRBJ2-4, with a possible D match to TRBD1 (5 bases). With 0 bases removed from V and 6 bases from J, the gap between germline ends came to 15 bases. The CDR3 loop spans 16 amino acids. CDR1 is MGHRA and CDR2 is YSYEKL in the germline V gene. This CDR3 is CASSQDTPYQGNIQYF. The CDR3 DNA follows: TGCGCCAGCAGCCAAGATACCCCCTATCAGGGAAACATTCAGTACTTC.

The table lists this clone with a count of one. The J gene is TRBJ1-2, the V gene TRBV9, with D possibly being TRBD1 (5 bases). Germline CDR1 and CDR2: SGDLS and YYNGEE. This CDR3 region has 11 residues. V was clipped by 3 bases and J by 6 bases, with 6 bases between them. The CDR3: CASSGGDGYTF. CDR3 nucleotide sequence: TGTGCCAGCAGCGGGGGCGATGGCTACACCTTC. The full variable domain, its missing parts supplied by reference TRBV9 and TRBJ1-2, is DSGVTQTPKHLITATGQRVTLRCSPRSGDLSVYWYQQSLDQGLQFLIQYYNGEERAKGNILERFSAQQFPDLHSELNLSSLELGDSALYFCASSGGDGYTFGSGTRLTVV.

The rearrangement joins TRBV28 to TRBJ2-7; 9 positions agree with TRBD1. Germline CDR1 and CDR2: MDHEN and SYDVKM. V was clipped by 5 bases and J by 6 bases; unmatched bases: 11. The CDR3 runs to 15 residues. The CDR3 loop reads CASSPWGQGGGEQYF. The CDR3 coding sequence is TGTGCCAGCAGTCCCTGGGGACAGGGAGGGGGCGAGCAGTACTTC.

V gene TRBV2 combines with J gene TRBJ2-1; maybe TRBD1 (6 bases). The CDR3 consists of 12 residues. The germline CDR1 and CDR2 sequences are SNHLY and FYNNEI. V lost 8 bases, J lost 8 bases, and 13 bases lay in between. CDR3 DNA sequence: TGTGCCAGCCGACACGAGGGGGATGAGCAGTTCTTC. Protein sequence: CASRHEGDEQFF. Together with reference TRBV2 and TRBJ2-1, the CDR3 gives the full variable domain: EPEVTQTPSHQVTQMGQEVILRCVPISNHLYFYWYRQILGQKVEFLVSFYNNEISEKSEIFDDQFSVERPDGSNFTLKIRSTKLEDSAMYFCASRHEGDEQFFGPGTRLTVL.